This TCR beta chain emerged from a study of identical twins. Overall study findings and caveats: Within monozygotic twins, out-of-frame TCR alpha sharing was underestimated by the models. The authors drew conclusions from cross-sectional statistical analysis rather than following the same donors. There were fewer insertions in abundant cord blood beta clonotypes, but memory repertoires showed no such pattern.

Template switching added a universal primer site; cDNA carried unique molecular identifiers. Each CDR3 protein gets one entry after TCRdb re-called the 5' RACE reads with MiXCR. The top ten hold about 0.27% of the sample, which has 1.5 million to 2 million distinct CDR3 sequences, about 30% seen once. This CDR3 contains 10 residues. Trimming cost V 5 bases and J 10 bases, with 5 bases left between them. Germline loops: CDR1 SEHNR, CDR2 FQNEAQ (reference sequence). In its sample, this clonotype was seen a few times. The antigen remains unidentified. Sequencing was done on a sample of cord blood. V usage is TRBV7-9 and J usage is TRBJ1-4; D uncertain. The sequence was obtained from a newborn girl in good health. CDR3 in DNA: TGTGCCAGCAGCCCGCGAAAACTGTTTTTT. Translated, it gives CASSPRKLFF.